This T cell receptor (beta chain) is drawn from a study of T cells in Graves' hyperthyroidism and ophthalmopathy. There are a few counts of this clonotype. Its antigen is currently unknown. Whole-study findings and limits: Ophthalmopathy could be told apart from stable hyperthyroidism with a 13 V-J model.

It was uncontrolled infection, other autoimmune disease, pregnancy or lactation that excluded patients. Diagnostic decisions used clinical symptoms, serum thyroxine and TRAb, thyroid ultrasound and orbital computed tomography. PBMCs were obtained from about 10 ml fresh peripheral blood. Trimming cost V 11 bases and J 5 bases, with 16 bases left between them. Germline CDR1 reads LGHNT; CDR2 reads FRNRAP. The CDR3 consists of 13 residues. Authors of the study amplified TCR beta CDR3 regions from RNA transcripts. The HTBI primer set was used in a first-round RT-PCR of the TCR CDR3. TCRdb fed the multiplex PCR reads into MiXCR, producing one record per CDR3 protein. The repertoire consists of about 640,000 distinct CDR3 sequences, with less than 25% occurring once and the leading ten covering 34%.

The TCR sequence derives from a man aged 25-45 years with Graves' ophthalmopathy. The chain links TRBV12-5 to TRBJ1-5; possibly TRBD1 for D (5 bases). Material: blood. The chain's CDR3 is CASSGGFDQPQHF. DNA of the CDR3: TGTGCTTCCAGTGGGGGGTTTGATCAGCCCCAGCATTTT.